The 24 T cell receptor beta chains below come from one sample, sequenced in a study of CD8+ T cells in alopecia areata. It was cDNA, reverse transcribed from extracted RNA, that served as the sequencing template. Data came from immunoSEQ multiplex PCR; TCRdb stores just in-frame clones and leaves some out. The data contain around 290,000 clones, roughly 64% of them singletons. The treatment is: oral pan-JAK inhibitor, 5-10 mg twice daily. Material: CD4+ T cells sorted from blood, obtained at week 24, from a patient treated with tofacitinib. The receptors originated from a human donor with alopecia areata.

The V call is TRBV18, the J call TRBJ2-5; 10 bases match TRBD2. In germline, CDR1 is KGHSH, CDR2 LQKENI. The CDR3 is made up of 16 amino acids. V was pared by 0 bases and J by 2 bases, with 3 bases of the junction left unmatched. CDR3 in amino acids: CASSPPLAGAQETQYF. DNA of the CDR3: TGTGCCAGCTCACCACCGCTAGCGGGGGCTCAAGAGACCCAGTACTTC. Filled out from reference TRBV18 and TRBJ2-5, the complete variable domain reads NAGVMQNPRHLVRRRGQEARLRCSPMKGHSHVYWYRQLPEEGLKFMVYLQKENIIDESGMPKERFSAEFPKEGPSILRIQQVVRGDSAAYFCASSPPLAGAQETQYFGPGTRLLVL.

This chain joins TRBV25-1 and TRBJ1-2, with D perhaps TRBD1 (5 bases). V gave up 7 bases and J gave up 4 bases, with 19 bases separating them. The CDR3 is 15 amino acids. Per germline, CDR1 MGHDK and CDR2 SYGVNS. The DNA for the CDR3 is TGTGCCAGCACTCGAGGTGGGGGAAACAGCTATGGCTACACCTTC. Its protein product is CASTRGGGNSYGYTF.

This chain links TRBV7-9 with TRBJ2-2, with D possibly being TRBD1 (5 bases). V lost 5 bases and J 0 bases, leaving 13 bases between the germline ends. This CDR3 has 16 residues. Per germline, CDR1 SEHNR and CDR2 FQNEAQ (reference sequence). The CDR3 region has the DNA TGTGCCAGCAGCCGCAGTGGCAGGGCGAACACCGGGGAGCTGTTTTTT. Its translation: CASSRSGRANTGELFF.

This clone has only a few counts. This rearrangement joins TRBV29-1 to TRBJ2-1; D remains unclear. CDR1 is SQVTM, CDR2 ANQGSEA, per germline. The CDR3 totals 12 residues. Trimming removed 4 bases at V and 5 bases at J, with 9 bases between. The CDR3 here is CSVGSVHNEQFF. For the CDR3, the DNA is TGCAGCGTTGGAAGCGTCCACAATGAGCAGTTCTTC.

This chain uses TRBV7-2 with TRBJ2-5; D is uncertain. V was shortened by 2 bases and J by 5 bases, with 6 bases between the two germline ends. In germline, CDR1 is SGHTA, CDR2 FQGNSA. CDR3 size: 12 residues. CDR3 protein: CASSLRVETQYF. The CDR3 bases are TGTGCCAGCAGCTTAAGGGTGGAGACCCAGTACTTC.

The chain employs TRBV2 and TRBJ2-3; D unclear. The germline gives CDR1 SNHLY, CDR2 FYNNEI. The CDR3 covers 13 residues. Between the trimmed V and J ends, which lost 7 bases and 3 bases, there was a span of 11 bases. This CDR3 reads CASNRAVTDTQYF. CDR3 nucleotides: TGTGCCAGCAACCGGGCGGTGACAGATACGCAGTATTTT.

There are a few counts of this clone. V gene TRBV29-1 combines with J gene TRBJ1-5; the D gene is possibly TRBD1 (5 bases). In germline, CDR1 is SQVTM, CDR2 ANQGSEA. Trimming took 6 bases from V and 2 from J, leaving 17 bases between them. The CDR3 length is 15 residues. The CDR3 nucleotides are TGCAGCGTATCCCCAGAAGGAGGGGGCAATCAGCCCCAGCATTTT. It yields the protein CSVSPEGGGNQPQHF.

This rearrangement joins TRBV9 to TRBJ2-1, with no clear D. The CDR3 loop spans 15 amino acids. Trimming removed 2 bases from V and 1 base from J, with 10 bases in between. Germline CDR1 SGDLS, CDR2 YYNGEE. CDR3 protein: CASSVHGESYNEQFF. The CDR3 DNA is TGTGCCAGCAGCGTGCATGGAGAATCCTACAATGAGCAGTTCTTC.

The J gene is TRBJ2-1, the V gene TRBV4-1; TRBD1 matches 8 bases. The CDR3 has 15 amino acids. The V and J ends lost 4 bases and 9 bases, in that order; junction bases with no gene match: 11. Germline assignment: CDR1 MGHRA and CDR2 YSYEKL. DNA for the CDR3: TGCGCCAGCAGCCTACCGGGACAGGCCTACGGTGAGCAGTTCTTC. Translated: CASSLPGQAYGEQFF.

A few counts support this clone. The V call is TRBV18, the J call TRBJ2-7, with D perhaps being TRBD1 or TRBD2 (5 bases each). Trimming stripped 6 bases from V and 3 bases from J, with 9 bases between. The CDR3 length is 12 residues. Germline V lookup: CDR1 KGHSH, CDR2 LQKENI. The CDR3 bases are TGTGCCAGCTCTAGGGACGGCTACGAGCAGTACTTC. It encodes CASSRDGYEQYF. Full variable domain (missing parts from reference TRBV18 and TRBJ2-7): NAGVMQNPRHLVRRRGQEARLRCSPMKGHSHVYWYRQLPEEGLKFMVYLQKENIIDESGMPKERFSAEFPKEGPSILRIQQVVRGDSAAYFCASSRDGYEQYFGPGTRLTVT.

In this sample, this clone turned up many times. This rearrangement joins TRBV5-6 to TRBJ2-7, with D maybe TRBD1 (6 bases). The V and J ends lost 3 bases and 1 base respectively, with 11 bases between them. This CDR3 spans 14 amino acids. Germline V gene data show CDR1 as SGHDT and CDR2 as YYEEEE. CDR3 sequence reads: CASSWNGQSYEQYF. CDR3 bases: TGTGCCAGCAGCTGGAATGGACAGTCCTACGAGCAGTACTTC.

The chain links TRBV4-2 to TRBJ2-6; no firm D call. There are 16 residues in the CDR3. The ends were cut back, 1 base at V and 0 bases at J, with 7 bases in the middle. The germline CDR1 and CDR2 sequences are LGHNA and YNFKEQ. Written as DNA, the CDR3 is TGTGCCAGCAGCCAAGTCGAACACTCTGGGGCCAACGTCCTGACTTTC. It is translated as CASSQVEHSGANVLTF.

This chain uses TRBV6-5 with TRBJ1-1; D not resolved. This CDR3 has 15 residues. V lost 6 bases, J lost 1 base, and 15 bases lay in between. CDR1 MNHEY and CDR2 SVGAGI come from the germline V gene. The CDR3 loop is CASREVGRANTEAFF. The CDR3 region has the DNA TGTGCCAGCAGGGAGGTTGGCAGAGCGAACACTGAAGCTTTCTTT.

This clone has just a few counts. The chain recombines TRBV29-1 with TRBJ2-7, with 8 bases that match TRBD1. The V segment lost 3 bases and the J segment 7 bases; nucleotides outside the gene matches: 8. Germline assignment: CDR1 SQVTM and CDR2 ANQGSEA. The CDR3 consists of 13 residues. The CDR3 DNA reads as TGCAGCGTTGAGAGCTCCGGGACAGGAGAGCAGTACTTC. The encoded protein is CSVESSGTGEQYF.

The rearrangement links TRBV30 to TRBJ1-2; no clear D. Germline loops: CDR1 GTSNPN, CDR2 SVGIG (reference sequence). Trimming pared 0 bases from V and 8 bases from J, leaving 7 bases between. This CDR3 contains 11 residues. CDR3 nucleotides: TGTGCCTGGAGTGTACAAAGGGGCTACACCTTC. This gives the protein CAWSVQRGYTF. Combining the CDR3 with reference TRBV30 and TRBJ1-2 gives the whole variable domain SQTIHQWPATLVQPVGSPLSLECTVEGTSNPNLYWYRQAAGRGLQLLFYSVGIGQISSEVPQNLSASRPQDRQFILSSKKLLLSDSGFYLCAWSVQRGYTFGSGTRLTVV.

This chain links TRBV29-1 with TRBJ1-4; D possibly corresponds to TRBD1 (5 bases). Per germline, CDR1 SQVTM and CDR2 ANQGSEA. The CDR3 is 13 residues long. V dropped 4 bases and J dropped 7 bases, with 13 bases sitting between them. The CDR3 DNA is TGCAGCGTTGGAAGGCAGGGAGGTGAAAAACTGTTTTTT. This translates into CSVGRQGGEKLFF.

Only one count was recorded for this clone. J is TRBJ2-6 and V is TRBV7-8; D is uncertain. This CDR3 is built from 14 residues. Germline CDR1 is SGHVS and CDR2 is FQNEAQ. The V and J ends lost 4 bases and 9 bases respectively, with 13 bases between them. The CDR3 region is CASSSTGGHNVLTF. The DNA of the CDR3 is TGTGCCAGCAGCTCCACGGGCGGCCACAACGTCCTGACTTTC.

This clone was observed a few times. The rearrangement uses TRBV2 and TRBJ2-1; 7 bases map to TRBD2. V trimming: 5 bases; J trimming: 10 bases; junction bases outside the gene matches: 5. CDR1 SNHLY and CDR2 FYNNEI come from the germline V gene. This CDR3 has 12 residues. The CDR3 nucleotides read TGTGCCAGCAGTAAGGGACTACCCGAGCAGTTCTTC. Translated: CASSKGLPEQFF.

The chain recombines TRBV4-3 with TRBJ1-4; D is possibly TRBD1 (6 bases). This CDR3 spans 14 amino acids. V lost 6 bases, J lost 3 bases, and 11 bases lay in between. Germline-derived CDR1 and CDR2 are LGHNA and YSLEER. This chain's CDR3 is CASSPSGANEKLFF. The CDR3 nucleotides are TGCGCCAGCAGTCCATCAGGGGCTAATGAAAAACTGTTTTTT.

The CDR3 DNA sequence: TGCGCCAGCAGCTCCCAGCTTAACACCGGGGAGCTGTTTTTT. Translating gives CASSSQLNTGELFF. V usage is TRBV5-1 and J usage is TRBJ2-2; D call uncertain. CDR1 and CDR2 (germline): SGHRS, YFSETQ. The CDR3 has 14 residues. V was pared by 3 bases and J by 2 bases, with 8 bases between.

This CDR3 is CASLDTGNTGELFF. The CDR3 nucleotides read TGCGCCAGCCTAGATACAGGGAACACCGGGGAGCTGTTTTTT. The J gene is TRBJ2-2, the V gene TRBV5-1; TRBD1 might be the D (5 bases). V lost 7 bases and J lost 1, with 11 bases in between. Germline-derived CDR1 and CDR2 are SGHRS and YFSETQ. This CDR3 comprises 14 residues.

The chain combines TRBV6-5 with TRBJ2-1, with a possible D match to TRBD2 (7 bases). The CDR3 runs to 14 residues. Trimming shortened V by 2 bases and J by 6 bases, and 11 bases separated the two germline ends. Germline values: CDR1 MNHEY, CDR2 SVGAGI. The CDR3 loop reads CASSYTGRVNEQFF. CDR3 coding DNA: TGTGCCAGCAGTTACACAGGGAGGGTCAATGAGCAGTTCTTC.

V is TRBV14 and J is TRBJ2-7; either TRBD1 or TRBD2 may supply D (5 bases each). The V end lost 2 bases, the J end lost 1 base, and 18 bases lay between the germline ends. Germline CDR1 and CDR2: SGHDN and FVKESK. There are 17 residues in the CDR3. CDR3 region: CASSQRTPGTESYEQYF. CDR3 nucleotide sequence: TGTGCCAGCAGCCAACGTACCCCCGGGACGGAGTCCTACGAGCAGTACTTC.

The gene calls are TRBV5-4 and TRBJ2-7; the D gene is possibly TRBD2 (5 bases). In germline, CDR1 is SGHNT, CDR2 YYREEE (reference sequence). The CDR3 runs 15 residues. V lost 4 bases, J lost 4 bases, and 18 bases lay in between. The chain's CDR3 is CASSRHGGSEYEQYF. CDR3 DNA: TGTGCCAGCAGCAGACATGGAGGATCCGAATACGAGCAGTACTTC. Looking up the rest from reference TRBV5-4 and TRBJ2-7 gives the full variable domain: ETGVTQSPTHLIKTRGQQVTLRCSSQSGHNTVSWYQQALGQGPQFIFQYYREEENGRGNFPPRFSGLQFPNYSSELNVNALELDDSALYLCASSRHGGSEYEQYFGPGTRLTVT.